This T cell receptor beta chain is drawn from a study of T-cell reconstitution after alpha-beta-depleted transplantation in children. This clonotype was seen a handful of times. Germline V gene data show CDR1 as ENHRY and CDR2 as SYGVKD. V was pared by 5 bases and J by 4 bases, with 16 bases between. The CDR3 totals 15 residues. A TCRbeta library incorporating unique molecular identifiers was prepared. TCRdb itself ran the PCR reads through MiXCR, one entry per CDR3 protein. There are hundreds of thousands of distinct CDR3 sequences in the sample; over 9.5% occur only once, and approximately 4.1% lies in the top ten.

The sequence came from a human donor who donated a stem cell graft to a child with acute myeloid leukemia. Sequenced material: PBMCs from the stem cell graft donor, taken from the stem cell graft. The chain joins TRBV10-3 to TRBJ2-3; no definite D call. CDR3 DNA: TGTGCCATCAGTTTAGTCTCGGGTTTCGCAGATACGCAGTATTTT. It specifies CAISLVSGFADTQYF.